Below, 31 T cell receptor beta chains from the same sample are listed, as sequenced in a study of CD8+CD57+ T cells in acquired aplastic anemia. Previously, flow cytometry had revealed CD8+CD57+ cell expansion in the patients chosen for sequencing. Both TCR beta VDJ combination and CDR3 sequence profiling were carried out. Genomic DNA was the template for this profiling. TCRdb reprocessed the reads with MiXCR, giving one entry per CDR3 protein. The repertoire consists of some 150,000 distinct CDR3 sequences, with under 55% occurring once and the leading ten covering 1.1%. Sequencing input: sorted CD4+, CD8+, or CD8+CD57+ T cells (not recorded which) from PBMCs. The receptors come from a human donor with aplastic anemia.

Ten or more counts support this clonotype. V usage is TRBV24-1 and J usage is TRBJ1-2; no clear D gene. There are 14 residues in the CDR3. From germline, CDR1 is KGHDR and CDR2 SFDVKD. Trimming cost V 2 bases and J 5 bases, with 11 bases left between them. In DNA form, the CDR3 reads TGTGCCACCAGTGATTCAGGCAGAACTTATGGCTACACCTTC. Protein product: CATSDSGRTYGYTF.

This rearrangement joins TRBV7-3 to TRBJ2-7; a weak D match, TRBD1 (5 bases). Between the trimmed V and J ends, which lost 6 bases and 3 bases, there was a span of 18 bases. Germline V CDR1 and CDR2: SGHTA, FQGTGA. The CDR3 covers 15 residues. The DNA of the CDR3 is TGTGCCAGCAGTCCCAGTAGTCAGGGCCTCTACGAGCAGTACTTC. Encoded protein: CASSPSSQGLYEQYF.

This clonotype has just a few counts. This rearrangement joins TRBV5-1 to TRBJ1-2; perhaps TRBD1 as D (5 bases). V lost 3 bases and J lost 0, with 9 bases in between. The CDR3 extends over 14 amino acids. Germline V gives CDR1 SGHRS, CDR2 YFSETQ. CDR3 protein: CASSSGSTNYGYTF. The CDR3 DNA follows: TGCGCCAGCAGCTCAGGGAGTACTAACTATGGCTACACCTTC.

The chain combines TRBV20-1 with TRBJ1-1; D is uncertain. The V gene's germline CDR1 is DFQATT and CDR2 SNEGSKA (reference sequence). This CDR3 has 12 amino acids. Deletions cut 3 bases from V and 2 bases from J, with 7 bases between. The CDR3 loop reads CSARSPNTEAFF. As DNA, the CDR3 is TGCAGTGCTAGGAGCCCCAACACTGAAGCTTTCTTT.

As regards this clonotype: Just one base apart from a much larger clone, this may be a read error. CDR3 sequence (DNA): TGTGCCAGCAGTTACTCTGGGAAGGGTTCGTATGGCTACACCTTC. Translating gives CASSYSGKGSYGYTF. The rearrangement joins TRBV6-5 to TRBJ1-2; D remains unclear. The V and J ends lost 0 bases and 5 bases respectively, with 13 bases between them. The CDR3 runs to 15 residues. The germline CDR1 and CDR2 sequences are MNHEY and SVGAGI.

The V call is TRBV20-1, the J call TRBJ1-2; no reliable D call. Germline-derived CDR1 and CDR2 are DFQATT and SNEGSKA (reference sequence). V was pared by 0 bases and J by 0 bases, with 11 bases between. The CDR3 runs 15 residues. In DNA form, the CDR3 reads TGCAGTGCTAGAGATCGCGACACCGCTAACTATGGCTACACCTTC. Translated, it gives CSARDRDTANYGYTF.

V and J are TRBV25-1 and TRBJ2-7; weak D call: TRBD2 (6 bases). Germline V gives CDR1 MGHDK, CDR2 SYGVNS. The V end was cut by 7 bases, the J end by 3 bases, with 16 bases between. The CDR3 has 14 amino acids. This CDR3 is CASTMGGRNYEQYF. CDR3 DNA: TGTGCCAGCACTATGGGGGGAAGAAACTACGAGCAGTACTTC.

The table lists this clonotype with many counts. The chain couples TRBV5-1 to TRBJ2-5; TRBD1 matches at 8 bases. The CDR3 covers 15 residues. Losses at the gene ends were 2 bases for V and 5 bases for J; bases not matched to a gene: 8. Looked up from germline, CDR1 is SGHRS and CDR2 is YFSETQ. Here the CDR3 reads CASSLKQGARETQYF. The CDR3 coding sequence is TGCGCCAGCAGCTTAAAGCAGGGGGCTCGCGAGACCCAGTACTTC.

This clonotype was counted ten times or more. The V call is TRBV5-1, the J call TRBJ2-7; D is possibly TRBD1 (6 bases). CDR1 and CDR2 (germline): SGHRS, YFSETQ. V was pared by 2 bases and J by 1 base, with 10 bases between. CDR3 size: 14 residues. This CDR3 is CASSFGQLSYEQYF. The DNA for the CDR3 is TGCGCCAGCAGCTTCGGACAGCTATCCTACGAGCAGTACTTC.

CDR3 coding DNA: TGTGCCAGCAGGAGGAACAGGGGGCAAAACCCTTTCTTT. Translation gives CASRRNRGQNPFF. V gene TRBV5-4 combines with J gene TRBJ1-1; 9 bases are a match to TRBD1. The CDR3 sequence is 13 residues long. From germline, CDR1 is SGHNT and CDR2 YYREEE (reference sequence). Losses at the gene ends were 5 bases for V and 12 bases for J; bases not matched to a gene: 11.

The chain employs TRBV10-3 and TRBJ2-5; TRBD2 is a possible D gene (5 bases). Germline V gene lookup returns CDR1 ENHRY and CDR2 SYGVKD. The CDR3 runs 14 residues. V lost 10 bases to trimming and J lost 2 bases, with 17 bases between them. The CDR3 protein is CASKPRGSQETQYF. The CDR3 nucleotides are TGTGCCAGCAAACCCCGGGGTTCACAAGAGACCCAGTACTTC.

This clonotype was counted at least ten times. The genes are TRBV4-2 and TRBJ2-2; a possible D gene is TRBD1 (6 bases). V was pared by 5 bases and J by 4 bases, with 14 bases between. This CDR3 is 15 amino acids long. Per the germline V gene, CDR1 is LGHNA and CDR2 is YNFKEQ. The CDR3 here is CASSSDQGFTGELFF. The CDR3 DNA reads TGTGCCAGCAGCTCAGATCAGGGGTTCACCGGGGAGCTGTTTTTT.

Of note for this clonotype: A much larger clonotype is one base distant, so this may be a read error. As DNA, the CDR3 is TGTGCCAGCAGTTGGACAGGAAGGGCCGCTGAAGCTTTCTTT. As protein: CASSWTGRAAEAFF. The V gene is TRBV6-5, the J gene TRBJ1-1; 7 nucleotides align to TRBD1. The CDR3 sequence is 14 residues long. Germline V lookup: CDR1 MNHEY, CDR2 SVGAGI. V lost 4 bases, J lost 6 bases, and 8 bases stayed unmatched.

The chain employs TRBV5-6 and TRBJ2-7; D gene ambiguous. Deletions cut 4 bases from V and 6 bases from J, with 8 bases between. Germline CDR1 SGHDT, CDR2 YYEEEE. CDR3 length equals 11 residues. As DNA, the CDR3 is TGTGCCAGCAGCCCATCGTTCGAGCAGTACTTC. Its protein is CASSPSFEQYF.

This clonotype turned up a few times. V is TRBV7-9 and J is TRBJ2-7; D might be TRBD2 (5 bases). CDR1 and CDR2 (germline): SEHNR, FQNEAQ (reference sequence). The CDR3 runs 14 residues. V dropped 4 bases and J dropped 0 bases, with 10 bases sitting between them. CDR3 region: CASSSLTSSYEQYF. CDR3 in DNA: TGTGCCAGCAGCTCCCTTACTAGCTCCTACGAGCAGTACTTC.

About this clonotype itself: This may be a read error, as it is one base from a much larger clone. This chain uses TRBV5-6 with TRBJ2-7; 12 bases map to TRBD2. CDR3 length: 19 residues. Germline CDR1 SGHDT, CDR2 YYEEEE. Trimming at V came to 0 bases and at J to 3 bases, leaving 13 bases not matched to a gene. This CDR3 is CASSLARRLAGGERYEQYF. CDR3 DNA sequence: TGTGCCAGCAGCTTGGCAAGGCGTCTAGCGGGGGGGGAACGCTACGAGCAGTACTTC.

V is TRBV2 and J is TRBJ1-5; D perhaps matches TRBD1 (5 bases). Trimming took off 6 bases at V and 6 bases at J, with 15 bases between the two ends. Germline CDR1 and CDR2: SNHLY and FYNNEI. The CDR3 covers 14 residues. The CDR3 loop is CASRTGDPGQPQHF. The CDR3 DNA reads as TGTGCCAGCAGGACGGGGGATCCAGGTCAGCCCCAGCATTTT.

In this sample, this clonotype turned up once. The rearrangement uses TRBV20-1 and TRBJ1-4; 8 bases map to TRBD1. The CDR3 is made up of 14 amino acids. V lost 4 bases and J lost 8; bases outside the gene matches: 9. Germline-derived CDR1 and CDR2 are DFQATT and SNEGSKA (reference sequence). This CDR3 reads CSATLDRVGEKLFF. The CDR3 DNA reads as TGCAGTGCTACCCTGGACAGGGTAGGGGAAAAACTGTTTTTT.

V usage is TRBV4-2 and J usage is TRBJ1-4; 8 bases line up with TRBD1. Per germline, CDR1 LGHNA and CDR2 YNFKEQ. V lost 6 bases to trimming and J lost 5 bases; unmatched junction nucleotides: 5. This CDR3 comprises 14 residues. CDR3 nucleotides: TGTGCCAGCAGGATGGGACAGGTCAATGAAAAACTGTTTTTT. This codes for CASRMGQVNEKLFF.

The chain uses TRBV10-3 and TRBJ2-2; 8 positions match TRBD2. V lost 6 bases and J lost 1; bases outside the gene matches: 4. The V gene's germline CDR1 is ENHRY and CDR2 SYGVKD. The CDR3 runs 15 residues. The CDR3 protein is CAISVTSGNTGELFF. DNA for the CDR3: TGTGCCATCAGCGTAACTAGCGGGAACACCGGGGAGCTGTTTTTT.

This clonotype was seen many times. The chain couples TRBV20-1 to TRBJ2-5; D unclear. The V end was cut by 0 bases, the J end by 1 base, with 6 bases between. CDR1 is DFQATT and CDR2 is SNEGSKA in the germline V gene (reference sequence). This CDR3 comprises 13 residues. The CDR3 coding sequence is TGCAGTGCTAGAGATGCGATCCAAGAGACCCAGTACTTC. It specifies CSARDAIQETQYF.

CDR3: CASSQQLTGSAFDEQYF. As DNA, the CDR3 is TGTGCCAGCAGCCAACAACTGACAGGGAGCGCATTTGACGAGCAGTACTTC. The chain combines TRBV4-2 with TRBJ2-7, with 7 bases fitting TRBD1. Trimming took 2 bases from V and 5 from J; bases not matched to a gene: 15. Germline V gene lookup returns CDR1 LGHNA and CDR2 YNFKEQ. This CDR3 comprises 17 residues.

The chain employs TRBV20-1 and TRBJ1-1, with D unclear. The CDR3 has 12 residues. V gave up 3 bases and J gave up 3 bases, with 8 bases separating them. Germline assignment: CDR1 DFQATT and CDR2 SNEGSKA (reference sequence). This CDR3 reads CSASWSHTEAFF. The CDR3 nucleotides are TGCAGTGCTAGCTGGAGCCACACTGAAGCTTTCTTT.

There are many counts of this clonotype. The chain joins TRBV12-3 or TRBV12-4 to TRBJ2-5; maybe TRBD1 (6 bases). V lost 1 base, J lost 4 bases, and 13 bases lay in between. This CDR3 is built from 15 residues. The CDR3: CASSLVRGWGETQYF. DNA of the CDR3: TGTGCCAGCAGTTTAGTCAGGGGATGGGGAGAGACCCAGTACTTC.

This clonotype was detected many times. The chain combines TRBV19 with TRBJ1-5, with D possibly matching TRBD1 (5 bases). V gave up 3 bases and J gave up 5 bases, with 14 bases separating them. The germline gives CDR1 LNHDA, CDR2 SQIVND (reference sequence). The CDR3 contains 15 residues. The CDR3 DNA sequence: TGTGCCAGTAGTATCACGGGGACCAATTATCAGCCCCAGCATTTT. This gives the protein CASSITGTNYQPQHF.

This clonotype was picked up many times. This rearrangement joins TRBV5-6 to TRBJ2-1; D possibly corresponds to TRBD2 (6 bases). The CDR3 contains 15 residues. V lost 3 bases and J 0 bases, leaving 10 bases between the germline ends. Germline V gene lookup returns CDR1 SGHDT and CDR2 YYEEEE. CDR3 in DNA: TGTGCCAGCAGCTCCCTAGCGTACTCCTACAATGAGCAGTTCTTC. It codes for CASSSLAYSYNEQFF. The variable domain in full, completed from reference TRBV5-6 and TRBJ2-1, reads DAGVTQSPTHLIKTRGQQVTLRCSPKSGHDTVSWYQQALGQGPQFIFQYYEEEERQRGNFPDRFSGHQFPNYSSELNVNALLLGDSALYLCASSSLAYSYNEQFFGPGTRLTVL.

Many counts were recorded for this clonotype. This chain joins TRBV10-3 and TRBJ2-6; D might be TRBD1 (6 bases). CDR1 is ENHRY, CDR2 SYGVKD, per germline. This CDR3 is built from 15 residues. Trimming removed 0 bases from V and 10 bases from J, with 13 bases in between. CDR3 nucleotide sequence: TGTGCCATCAGTGAGTCGGGTCGCCAGGGGAACGTCCTGACTTTC. It yields the protein CAISESGRQGNVLTF.

This clonotype came up many times. This chain links TRBV5-1 with TRBJ2-5; 9 positions agree with TRBD2. The germline CDR1 and CDR2 sequences are SGHRS and YFSETQ. The CDR3 spans 14 residues. V was clipped by 7 bases and J by 4 bases; unmatched bases: 8. In DNA form, the CDR3 reads TGCGCCAGCTCCCCCGCGACTAGCGGAGAGACCCAGTACTTC. Its translation is CASSPATSGETQYF.

This clonotype showed up just once. The rearrangement links TRBV20-1 to TRBJ2-7; no reliable D call. The CDR3 is 13 amino acids. V gave up 0 bases and J gave up 3 bases, with 9 bases separating them. Looked up from germline, CDR1 is DFQATT and CDR2 is SNEGSKA (reference sequence). In DNA, the CDR3 is TGCAGTGCTAGAGAGGGGTCAGACTACGAGCAGTACTTC. Protein: CSAREGSDYEQYF.

The count of this clonotype is one. The chain couples TRBV20-1 to TRBJ1-3; tentative D call: TRBD1 (6 bases). The CDR3 contains 16 residues. V gave up 0 bases and J gave up 0 bases, with 12 bases separating them. Germline CDR1 reads DFQATT; CDR2 reads SNEGSKA (reference sequence). CDR3 bases: TGCAGTGCTAGAGACAGCTCGACAGGCTCTGGAAACACCATATATTTT. Its protein product is CSARDSSTGSGNTIYF.

This clonotype was recorded many times. This chain links TRBV5-6 with TRBJ2-1, with D hard to call. Germline CDR1 reads SGHDT; CDR2 reads YYEEEE. There are 13 residues in the CDR3. Trimming removed 0 bases from V and 5 bases from J, with 6 bases in between. CDR3 in DNA: TGTGCCAGCAGCTTGGCTTTAAACAATGAGCAGTTCTTC. Protein: CASSLALNNEQFF.